This T cell receptor (beta chain) originates from a study of beta chain features in type 1 diabetes. Turning to the study itself: Healthy donors resembled patients in age, gender and cell yields. Study-level points and caveats: Fewer junction insertions and more nucleotide deletions appeared in type 1 diabetes patients. Moderately but significantly shorter TCRB CDR3s were found in Type 1 diabetes patients in all four CD4+ subsets.

Sequencing targeted expressed TCRB transcripts, as all isolated RNA had been reverse transcribed. Libraries were prepared by immunoSEQ multiplex PCR; TCRdb keeps only in-frame clonotypes and omits some of them. The sample holds 140,000 or so clones, 10% to 15% seen once. The germline V gene encodes CDR1 MDHEN and CDR2 SYDVKM. The ends lost 6 bases at V and 4 bases at J; junction bases unmatched: 8. The CDR3 is 16 residues long. CD4+ naive, central memory, regulatory and stem cell-like memory subsets were isolated by sorting on CD45RO/CCR7/CD25/CD127/CD95/CD27. In its sample, this clone was seen a few times. What it binds is unknown.

The V call is TRBV28, the J call TRBJ2-2, with 10 bases that match TRBD1. This TCR derives from a man aged 18 to 29 with type 1 diabetes. Sequencing was done on a sample of central memory CD4+ T cells from blood. For the CDR3, the DNA is TGTGCCAGCAGGGATCCCGGGACAGGGGTCACCGGGGAGCTGTTTTTT. Its translation: CASRDPGTGVTGELFF.